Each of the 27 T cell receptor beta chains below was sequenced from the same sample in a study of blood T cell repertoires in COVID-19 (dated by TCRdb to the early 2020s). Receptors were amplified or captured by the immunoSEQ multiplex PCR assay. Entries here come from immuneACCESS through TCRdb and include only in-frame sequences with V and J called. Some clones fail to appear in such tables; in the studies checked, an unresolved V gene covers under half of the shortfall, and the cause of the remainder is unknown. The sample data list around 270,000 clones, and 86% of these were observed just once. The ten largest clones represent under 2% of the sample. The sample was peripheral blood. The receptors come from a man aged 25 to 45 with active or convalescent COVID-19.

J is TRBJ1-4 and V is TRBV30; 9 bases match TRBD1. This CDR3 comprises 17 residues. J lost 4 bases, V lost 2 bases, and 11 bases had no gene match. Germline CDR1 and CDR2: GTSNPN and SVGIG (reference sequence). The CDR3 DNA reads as TGTGCCTGGAGTACAGGGGGCGCTTCTTCGGGTAATGAAAAACTGTTTTTT. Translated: CAWSTGGASSGNEKLFF. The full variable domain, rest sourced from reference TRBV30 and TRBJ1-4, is SQTIHQWPATLVQPVGSPLSLECTVEGTSNPNLYWYRQAAGRGLQLLFYSVGIGQISSEVPQNLSASRPQDRQFILSSKKLLLSDSGFYLCAWSTGGASSGNEKLFFGSGTQLSVL.

CDR3 amino acids: CASSTRGGLEQYF. CDR3 nucleotide sequence: TGTGCCAGCAGCACAAGGGGGGGCCTCGAGCAGTACTTC. The chain carries TRBV27 and TRBJ2-7, with D perhaps TRBD2 (7 bases). The germline V gene has CDR1 MNHEY and CDR2 SMNVEV (reference sequence). Trimming removed 6 bases at V and 6 bases at J, with 15 bases between. The CDR3 runs to 13 residues.

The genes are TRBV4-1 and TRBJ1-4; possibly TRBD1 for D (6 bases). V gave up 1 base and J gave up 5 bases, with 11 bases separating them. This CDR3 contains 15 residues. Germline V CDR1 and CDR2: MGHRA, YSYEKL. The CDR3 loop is CASSQAQGRNEKLFF. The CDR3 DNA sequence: TGCGCCAGCAGCCAAGCACAGGGTCGAAATGAAAAACTGTTTTTT.

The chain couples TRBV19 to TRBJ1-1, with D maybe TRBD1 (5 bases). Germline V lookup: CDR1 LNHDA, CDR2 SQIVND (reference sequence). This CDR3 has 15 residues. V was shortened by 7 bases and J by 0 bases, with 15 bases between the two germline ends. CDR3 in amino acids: CASTQDRGMNTEAFF. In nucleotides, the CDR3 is TGTGCCAGTACCCAGGATAGGGGAATGAACACTGAAGCTTTCTTT.

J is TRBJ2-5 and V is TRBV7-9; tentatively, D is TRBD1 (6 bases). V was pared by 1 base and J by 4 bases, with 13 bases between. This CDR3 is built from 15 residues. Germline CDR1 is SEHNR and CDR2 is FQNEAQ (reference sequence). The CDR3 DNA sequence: TGTGCCAGCAGCTTAGTTGGGGGCGGCAGAGAGACCCAGTACTTC. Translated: CASSLVGGGRETQYF.

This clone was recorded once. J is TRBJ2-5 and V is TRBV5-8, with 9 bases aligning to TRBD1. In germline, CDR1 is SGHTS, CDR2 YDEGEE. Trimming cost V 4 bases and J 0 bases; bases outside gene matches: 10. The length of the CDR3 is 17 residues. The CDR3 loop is CASSITGTGRYQETQYF. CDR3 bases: TGTGCCAGCAGCATCACCGGGACAGGGAGGTACCAAGAGACCCAGTACTTC.

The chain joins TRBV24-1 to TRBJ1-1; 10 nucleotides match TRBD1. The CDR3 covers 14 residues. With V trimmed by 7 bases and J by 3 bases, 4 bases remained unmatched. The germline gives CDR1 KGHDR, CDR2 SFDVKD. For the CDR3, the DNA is TGTGCCACCAGGGCTGGGACAGGGGACACTGAAGCTTTCTTT. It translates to CATRAGTGDTEAFF.

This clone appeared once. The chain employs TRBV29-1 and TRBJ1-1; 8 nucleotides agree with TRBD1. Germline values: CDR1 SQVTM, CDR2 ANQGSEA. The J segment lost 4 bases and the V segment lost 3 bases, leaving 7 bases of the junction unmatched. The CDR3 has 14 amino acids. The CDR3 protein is CSVDPTGGFTEAFF. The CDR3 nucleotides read TGCAGCGTTGACCCTACAGGGGGTTTCACTGAAGCTTTCTTT.

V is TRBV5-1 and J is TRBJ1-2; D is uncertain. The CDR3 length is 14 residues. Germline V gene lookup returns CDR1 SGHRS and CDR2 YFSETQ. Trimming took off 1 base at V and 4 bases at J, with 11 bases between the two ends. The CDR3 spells CASSLFTPSYGYTF. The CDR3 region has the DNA TGCGCCAGCAGCTTGTTTACACCTTCCTATGGCTACACCTTC.

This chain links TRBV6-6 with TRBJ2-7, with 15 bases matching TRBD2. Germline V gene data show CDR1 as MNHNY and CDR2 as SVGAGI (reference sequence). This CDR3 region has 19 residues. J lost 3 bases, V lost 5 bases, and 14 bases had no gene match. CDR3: CASSPRPGTSGGIIYEQYF. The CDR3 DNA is TGTGCCAGCAGTCCGAGGCCCGGGACTAGCGGGGGGATTATCTACGAGCAGTACTTC.

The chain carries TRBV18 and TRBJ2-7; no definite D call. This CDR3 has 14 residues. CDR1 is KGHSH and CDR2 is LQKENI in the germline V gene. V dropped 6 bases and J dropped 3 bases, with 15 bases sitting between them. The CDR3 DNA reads TGTGCCAGCTCGCAAGACTCTGGTAACTACGAGCAGTACTTC. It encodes CASSQDSGNYEQYF.

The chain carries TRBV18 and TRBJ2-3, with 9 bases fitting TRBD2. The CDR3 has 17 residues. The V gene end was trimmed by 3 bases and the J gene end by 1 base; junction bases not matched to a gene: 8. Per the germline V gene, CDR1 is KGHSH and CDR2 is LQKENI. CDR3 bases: TGTGCCAGCTCACCCCCCGGGGTAGCGGGGGGCACAGATACGCAGTATTTT. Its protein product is CASSPPGVAGGTDTQYF.

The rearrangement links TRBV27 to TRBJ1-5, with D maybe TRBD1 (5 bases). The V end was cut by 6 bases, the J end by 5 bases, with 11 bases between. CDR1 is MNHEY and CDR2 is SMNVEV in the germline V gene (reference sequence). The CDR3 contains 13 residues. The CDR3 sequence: CASSMTVDQPQHF. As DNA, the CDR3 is TGTGCCAGCAGCATGACAGTAGATCAGCCCCAGCATTTT.

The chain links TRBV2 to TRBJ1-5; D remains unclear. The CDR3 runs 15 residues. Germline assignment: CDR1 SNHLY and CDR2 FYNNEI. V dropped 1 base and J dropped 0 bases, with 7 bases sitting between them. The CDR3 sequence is CASSEGRSSNQPQHF. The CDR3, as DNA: TGTGCCAGCAGTGAAGGCAGAAGTAGCAATCAGCCCCAGCATTTT.

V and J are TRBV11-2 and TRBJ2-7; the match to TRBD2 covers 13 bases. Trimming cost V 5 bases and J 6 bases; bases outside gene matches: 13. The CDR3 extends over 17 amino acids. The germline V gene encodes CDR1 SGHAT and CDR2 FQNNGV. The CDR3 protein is CASSLIPTSGGAGEQYF. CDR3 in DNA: TGTGCCAGCAGCCTGATACCAACTAGCGGGGGGGCCGGCGAGCAGTACTTC.

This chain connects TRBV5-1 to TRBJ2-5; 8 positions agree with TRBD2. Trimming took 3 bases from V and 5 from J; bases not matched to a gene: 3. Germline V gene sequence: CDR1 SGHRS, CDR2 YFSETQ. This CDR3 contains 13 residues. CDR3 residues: CASSWASGETQYF. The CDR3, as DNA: TGCGCCAGCAGCTGGGCTAGCGGGGAGACCCAGTACTTC.

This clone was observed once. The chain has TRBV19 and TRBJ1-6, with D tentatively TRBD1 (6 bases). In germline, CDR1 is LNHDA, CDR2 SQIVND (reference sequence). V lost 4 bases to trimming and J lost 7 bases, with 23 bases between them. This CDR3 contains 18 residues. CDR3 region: CASSTGHLSGGKNSPLHF. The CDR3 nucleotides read TGTGCCAGTAGTACGGGACACCTAAGTGGGGGAAAAAATTCACCCCTCCACTTT. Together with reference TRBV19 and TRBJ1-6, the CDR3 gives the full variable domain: DGGITQSPKYLFRKEGQNVTLSCEQNLNHDAMYWYRQDPGQGLRLIYYSQIVNDFQKGDIAEGYSVSREKKESFPLTVTSAQKNPTAFYLCASSTGHLSGGKNSPLHFGNGTRLTVT.

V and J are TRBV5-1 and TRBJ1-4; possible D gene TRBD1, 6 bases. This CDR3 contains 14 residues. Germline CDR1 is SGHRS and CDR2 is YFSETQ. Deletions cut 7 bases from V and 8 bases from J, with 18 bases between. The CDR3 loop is CASSLGGGREKLFF. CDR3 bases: TGCGCCAGCTCGCTCGGCGGGGGCAGGGAAAAACTGTTTTTT.

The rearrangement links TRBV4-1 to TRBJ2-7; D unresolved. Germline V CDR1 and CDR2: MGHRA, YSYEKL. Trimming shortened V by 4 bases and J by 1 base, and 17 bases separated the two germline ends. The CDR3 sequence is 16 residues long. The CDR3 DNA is TGCGCCAGCAGCCCTTCGTCGGGTACGGAATCCTACGAGCAGTACTTC. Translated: CASSPSSGTESYEQYF.

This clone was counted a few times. The CDR3 sequence: CASNRDINNYGYTF. The CDR3 region has the DNA TGTGCCAGTAACAGGGACATTAACAACTATGGCTACACCTTC. V and J are TRBV19 and TRBJ1-2; tentatively, D is TRBD1 (6 bases). Germline CDR1 LNHDA, CDR2 SQIVND (reference sequence). With 7 bases removed from V and 2 bases from J, the gap between germline ends came to 14 bases. CDR3 length equals 14 residues.

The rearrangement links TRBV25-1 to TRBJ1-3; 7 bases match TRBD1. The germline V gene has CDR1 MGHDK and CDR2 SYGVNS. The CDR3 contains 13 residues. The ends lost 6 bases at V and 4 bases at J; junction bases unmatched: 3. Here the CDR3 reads CASSRDSGNTIYF. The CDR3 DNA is TGTGCCAGCAGCAGGGACAGCGGAAACACCATATATTTT.

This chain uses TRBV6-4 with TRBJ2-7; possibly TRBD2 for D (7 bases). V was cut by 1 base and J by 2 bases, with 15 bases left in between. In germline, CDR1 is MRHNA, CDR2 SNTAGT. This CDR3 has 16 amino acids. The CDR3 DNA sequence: TGTGCCAGCAGTGACTTCGCGGGGGCAGAAACCTACGAGCAGTACTTC. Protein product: CASSDFAGAETYEQYF.

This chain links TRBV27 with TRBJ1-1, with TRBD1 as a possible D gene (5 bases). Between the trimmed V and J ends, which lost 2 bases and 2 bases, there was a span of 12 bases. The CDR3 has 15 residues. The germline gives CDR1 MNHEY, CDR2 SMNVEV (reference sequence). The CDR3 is CASSLVWTLNTEAFF. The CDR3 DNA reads TGTGCCAGCAGTTTAGTGTGGACACTTAACACTGAAGCTTTCTTT.

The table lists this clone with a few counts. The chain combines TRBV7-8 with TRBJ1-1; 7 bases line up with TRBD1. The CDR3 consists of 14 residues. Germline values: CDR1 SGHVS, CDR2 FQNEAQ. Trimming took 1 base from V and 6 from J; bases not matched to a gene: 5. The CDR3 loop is CASSLVGQGAEAFF. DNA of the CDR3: TGTGCCAGCAGCTTAGTTGGGCAGGGGGCTGAAGCTTTCTTT.

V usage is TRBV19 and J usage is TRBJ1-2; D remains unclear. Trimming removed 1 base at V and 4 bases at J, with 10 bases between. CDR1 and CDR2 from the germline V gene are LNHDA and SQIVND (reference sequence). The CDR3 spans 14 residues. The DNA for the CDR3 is TGTGCCAGTAGTATAGCTGCCAGTTTCTATGGCTACACCTTC. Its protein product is CASSIAASFYGYTF.

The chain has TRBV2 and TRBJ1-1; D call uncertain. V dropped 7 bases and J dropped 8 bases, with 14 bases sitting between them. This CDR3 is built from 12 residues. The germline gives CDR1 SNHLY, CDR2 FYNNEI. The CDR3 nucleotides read TGTGCCAGCATCGGTGGTCGTCCAGAAGCTTTCTTT. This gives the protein CASIGGRPEAFF.

CDR3 amino acids: CASSPLGSGVGGYTF. CDR3 nucleotide sequence: TGTGCCAGCAGCCCACTCGGGTCAGGGGTAGGTGGCTACACCTTC. The chain joins TRBV3-1 (or the pseudogene TRBV3-2) to TRBJ1-2; perhaps TRBD1 as D (6 bases). Germline V gives CDR1 LGHDT, CDR2 YNNKEL (reference sequence). The CDR3 length is 15 residues. V dropped 4 bases and J dropped 7 bases, with 19 bases sitting between them.